One sample yielded the 29 T cell receptor beta chains listed below, sequenced in a study of post-analysis software for immune sequencing data. Their specific antigens are unknown. Study-wide results and limits: Compared with controls, patients had more of 4 to 6 TRBV segments, including TRBV5-6, TRBV5-1 and TRBV20-1.

Presence of unique molecular identifiers characterized the TCR beta cDNA libraries. MiXCR, applied by TCRdb to the PCR reads, yields one record per CDR3 protein. This sample has more than 450,000 distinct CDR3 sequences; under 40% occur once, and the top ten carry less than 6%. The sample consisted of blood. These receptors all come from a girl aged 2-17 years with multiple sclerosis.

This clonotype was counted a few times. The DNA of the CDR3 is TGCAGTGCTAGAATCAGAGGAAATTACGAGCAGTACTTC. It specifies CSARIRGNYEQYF. The rearrangement joins TRBV20-1 to TRBJ2-7; D is unresolved. Germline V lookup: CDR1 DFQATT, CDR2 SNEGSKA (reference sequence). Deletions cut 2 bases from V and 4 bases from J, with 12 bases between. The CDR3 loop spans 13 amino acids.

The chain has TRBV29-1 and TRBJ2-7; 15 bases line up with TRBD2. The DNA end favors TRBJ2-5, so the J call may be wrong. This CDR3 region has 14 residues. From germline, CDR1 is SQVTM and CDR2 ANQGSEA. The CDR3 coding sequence is TGCAGCGTCGATGGACTAGCGGGGGGGGAGACCCAGTACTTC. Translated, it gives CSVDGLAGGETQYF.

In the case of this clonotype: A read error is possible here, since a much larger clone lies one base away. V and J are TRBV20-1 and TRBJ1-1; tentative D call: TRBD1 (5 bases). Germline V gene data show CDR1 as DFQATT and CDR2 as SNEGSKA (reference sequence). This CDR3 has 12 amino acids. CDR3 DNA: TGCAGGGCCTATAATCGGGGGATTGAAGCTTTCTTT. This gives the protein CRAYNRGIEAFF.

This clonotype has just a few counts. V and J are TRBV20-1 and TRBJ2-1; 9 positions agree with TRBD1. The CDR3 loop spans 15 amino acids. Germline trimming cut 5 bases from V and 7 bases from J; bases unmatched to any gene: 12. The germline CDR1 and CDR2 sequences are DFQATT and SNEGSKA (reference sequence). CDR3 residues: CSAPDTGTGNNEQFF. The CDR3 DNA follows: TGCAGTGCTCCTGATACCGGGACAGGGAATAATGAGCAGTTCTTC.

J is TRBJ2-1 and V is TRBV27; a possible D gene is TRBD1 (5 bases). V lost 2 bases, J lost 8 bases, and 10 bases lay in between. The CDR3 totals 13 residues. Germline CDR1 MNHEY, CDR2 SMNVEV (reference sequence). The CDR3 nucleotides read TGTGCCAGCAGTTTAGGCAGGGTCGATGAGCAGTTCTTC. It translates to CASSLGRVDEQFF.

This clonotype came up many times. The chain links TRBV20-1 to TRBJ2-3, with TRBD1 identical over 10 bases. J was trimmed by 5 bases and V by 6 bases; bases with no gene match: 14. Germline V CDR1 and CDR2: DFQATT, SNEGSKA (reference sequence). This CDR3 has 16 residues. The CDR3 coding sequence is TGCAGTGCAAGCCAGCCCGGACAGGGGGTTGTAGATACGCAGTATTTT. It codes for CSASQPGQGVVDTQYF.

The V gene is TRBV7-8, the J gene TRBJ2-7; D may be TRBD1 (6 bases). CDR3 length equals 14 residues. V dropped 1 base and J dropped 2 bases, with 9 bases sitting between them. In germline, CDR1 is SGHVS, CDR2 FQNEAQ. The CDR3 spells CASSLDQGTYEQYF. In DNA, the CDR3 is TGTGCCAGCAGCTTAGACCAGGGGACCTACGAGCAGTACTTC.

A remark on this clonotype: One end of the junction fails to match germline, which may point to a read error. The V call is TRBV28, the J call TRBJ2-5; D remains unclear. The germline V gene encodes CDR1 MDHEN and CDR2 SYDVKM. The CDR3 runs to 15 residues. CDR3 protein: CAGSLRYQIQETQYF. In DNA form, the CDR3 reads TGTGCCGGCAGTTTAAGGTACCAAATTCAAGAGACCCAGTACTTC.

The rearrangement joins TRBV18 to TRBJ2-3; 11 nucleotides match TRBD2. The germline CDR1 and CDR2 sequences are KGHSH and LQKENI. Trimming removed 6 bases from V and 3 bases from J; junction bases left unmatched: 8. CDR3 size: 16 residues. CDR3 in amino acids: CASSPLTSGTTDTQYF. In DNA form, the CDR3 reads TGTGCCAGCTCCCCTCTGACTAGCGGGACTACAGATACGCAGTATTTT.

This clonotype showed up just a few times. The CDR3 here is CATRGLAGDNEQFF. The DNA of the CDR3 is TGTGCCACCAGAGGACTAGCGGGGGACAATGAGCAGTTCTTC. The chain combines TRBV24-1 with TRBJ2-1, with 13 bases identical to TRBD2. With V trimmed by 7 bases and J by 5 bases, 1 base remained unmatched. CDR1 and CDR2 from the germline V gene are KGHDR and SFDVKD. CDR3 length equals 14 residues.

The chain recombines TRBV18 with TRBJ2-3; D ambiguous. Germline V gene sequence: CDR1 KGHSH, CDR2 LQKENI. The V and J ends lost 2 bases and 5 bases respectively, with 11 bases between them. The CDR3 sequence is 14 residues long. The DNA for the CDR3 is TGTGCCAGCTCACCATCGAGCGTAGTAGATACGCAGTATTTT. Residues: CASSPSSVVDTQYF. Drawing the rest from reference TRBV18 and TRBJ2-3, the complete variable domain is NAGVMQNPRHLVRRRGQEARLRCSPMKGHSHVYWYRQLPEEGLKFMVYLQKENIIDESGMPKERFSAEFPKEGPSILRIQQVVRGDSAAYFCASSPSSVVDTQYFGPGTRLTVL.

This clonotype turned up a few times. The chain recombines TRBV11-2 with TRBJ2-1; 8 positions agree with TRBD1. This CDR3 is 15 amino acids long. J lost 6 bases, V lost 4 bases, and 8 bases had no gene match. CDR1 SGHAT and CDR2 FQNNGV come from the germline V gene. The CDR3 coding sequence is TGTGCCAGCAGCTCAACTAATACAGGGGGCAATGAGCAGTTCTTC. Protein sequence: CASSSTNTGGNEQFF.

The chain uses TRBV20-1 and TRBJ2-3; 10 bases match TRBD2. The junction had 7 bases not matched to a gene; V was cut back by 3 bases and J by 1 base. This CDR3 is 16 amino acids long. Germline CDR1 DFQATT, CDR2 SNEGSKA (reference sequence). The DNA of the CDR3 is TGCAGTGCTAGCGGAGCGAGCGGGGGGGGCACAGATACGCAGTATTTT. Protein product: CSASGASGGGTDTQYF.

This chain connects TRBV10-3 to TRBJ1-1, with D perhaps matching TRBD1 (6 bases). V lost 4 bases to trimming and J lost 0 bases, with 12 bases between them. Per germline, CDR1 ENHRY and CDR2 SYGVKD. The CDR3 spans 15 residues. Here the CDR3 reads CAISVQAGVNTEAFF. CDR3 nucleotides: TGTGCCATCAGTGTTCAGGCAGGGGTGAACACTGAAGCTTTCTTT.

This rearrangement joins TRBV7-9 to TRBJ1-2; 7 bases are shared with TRBD1. Trimming cost V 5 bases and J 4 bases; bases outside gene matches: 7. This CDR3 has 14 residues. CDR1 is SEHNR and CDR2 is FQNEAQ in the germline V gene (reference sequence). Written as DNA, the CDR3 is TGTGCCAGCAGCATCGAGGGGGCGGGCTATGGCTACACCTTC. It specifies CASSIEGAGYGYTF.

The sample holds a few counts of this clonotype. This chain joins TRBV29-1 and TRBJ2-3; the D gene could be TRBD1 or TRBD2 (5 bases each). Germline values: CDR1 SQVTM, CDR2 ANQGSEA. This CDR3 region has 15 residues. V was shortened by 1 base and J by 3 bases, with 14 bases between the two germline ends. The DNA for the CDR3 is TGCAGCGTTGAAGGCCGAGGGGCGAGGACAGATACGCAGTATTTT. This translates into CSVEGRGARTDTQYF.

The chain employs TRBV20-1 and TRBJ1-5, with TRBD1 as a possible D gene (5 bases). V was shortened by 3 bases and J by 2 bases, with 17 bases between the two germline ends. The CDR3 extends over 16 amino acids. Germline loops: CDR1 DFQATT, CDR2 SNEGSKA (reference sequence). This CDR3 is CSARGGTSGGNQPQHF. CDR3 nucleotides: TGCAGTGCTAGGGGCGGGACTTCGGGGGGCAATCAGCCCCAGCATTTT.

This rearrangement joins TRBV2 to TRBJ2-7; TRBD2 aligns across 12 bases. This CDR3 region has 13 residues. The V and J ends lost 7 bases and 6 bases, in that order; junction bases with no gene match: 4. Looked up from germline, CDR1 is SNHLY and CDR2 is FYNNEI. CDR3 coding DNA: TGTGCCAGCACCGGACTAGCGGGGTTCGAGCAGTACTTC. It yields the protein CASTGLAGFEQYF. The whole variable domain, filled in from reference TRBV2 and TRBJ2-7, reads EPEVTQTPSHQVTQMGQEVILRCVPISNHLYFYWYRQILGQKVEFLVSFYNNEISEKSEIFDDQFSVERPDGSNFTLKIRSTKLEDSAMYFCASTGLAGFEQYFGPGTRLTVT.

This clonotype was seen ten or more times. The chain has TRBV29-1 and TRBJ2-7; TRBD2 aligns across 7 bases. The V gene end was trimmed by 4 bases and the J gene end by 3 bases; junction bases not matched to a gene: 0. The CDR3 covers 11 residues. CDR1 SQVTM and CDR2 ANQGSEA come from the germline V gene. CDR3 DNA: TGCAGCGTTGGGACTAGCTACGAGCAGTACTTC. Protein: CSVGTSYEQYF.

The chain links TRBV7-9 to TRBJ1-6; 9 bases agree with TRBD1. Germline V gives CDR1 SEHNR, CDR2 FQNEAQ (reference sequence). V dropped 1 base and J dropped 10; count of bases not matched to a gene: 5. This CDR3 is built from 15 residues. This CDR3 is CASSLGRTGDSPLHF. The DNA for the CDR3 is TGTGCCAGCAGCTTAGGGAGGACAGGGGACTCACCCCTCCACTTT. Complete variable domain (other parts from reference TRBV7-9 and TRBJ1-6): DTGVSQNPRHKITKRGQNVTFRCDPISEHNRLYWYRQTLGQGPEFLTYFQNEAQLEKSRLLSDRFSAERPKGSFSTLEIQRTEQGDSAMYLCASSLGRTGDSPLHFGNGTRLTVT.

This clonotype was counted between two and nine times. The chain links TRBV20-1 to TRBJ1-2; D is unresolved. Germline CDR1 is DFQATT and CDR2 is SNEGSKA (reference sequence). With 0 bases removed from V and 4 bases from J, the gap between germline ends came to 9 bases. The CDR3 sequence is 13 residues long. The CDR3 loop is CSARDSTSYGYTF. CDR3 DNA: TGCAGTGCTAGAGATAGCACTTCCTATGGCTACACCTTC.

This clonotype was found a few times. The genes are TRBV29-1 and TRBJ1-1, with D possibly TRBD1 on 5 matching bases. The CDR3 sequence is 11 residues long. The V end lost 7 bases, the J end lost 7 bases, and 13 bases lay between the germline ends. Germline CDR1 and CDR2: SQVTM and ANQGSEA. The CDR3 DNA reads TGCAGCGACGGAGGGGCAAATGAAGCTTTCTTT. Translated, it gives CSDGGANEAFF.

This chain joins TRBV6-5 and TRBJ1-1; possible D gene TRBD1, 5 bases. Germline V lookup: CDR1 MNHEY, CDR2 SVGAGI. CDR3 length: 16 amino acids. V was shortened by 2 bases and J by 5 bases, with 18 bases between the two germline ends. The CDR3 DNA follows: TGTGCCAGCAGTTACCCCGCGGGACCCCTGGGAACTGAAGCTTTCTTT. The encoded protein is CASSYPAGPLGTEAFF.

This clonotype was counted a few times. J is TRBJ1-4 and V is TRBV21-1; TRBD1 was called by the table and not checked on the DNA. TRBV21-1 is a pseudogene locus. The CDR3 sequence is 13 residues long. The DNA of the CDR3 is TGTGCCAGAAGGGGGCAAAGAGATGAAAAACTGTTTTTT. It codes for CARRGQRDEKLFF.

J is TRBJ2-1 and V is TRBV10-3, with D perhaps matching TRBD2 (6 bases). This CDR3 is 16 amino acids long. Trimming cost V 7 bases and J 0 bases, with 16 bases left between them. Looked up from germline, CDR1 is ENHRY and CDR2 is SYGVKD. The DNA of the CDR3 is TGTGCCATCACGAGTGGCGGGACGAGCTCCTACAATGAGCAGTTCTTC. Protein product: CAITSGGTSSYNEQFF.

This clonotype was counted at least ten times. The rearrangement joins TRBV28 to TRBJ2-5; D not certain. Looked up from germline, CDR1 is MDHEN and CDR2 is SYDVKM. The germline V and J ends were trimmed by 3 bases and 6 bases, with 17 bases remaining between them. The CDR3 is made up of 15 amino acids. The CDR3 coding sequence is TGTGCCAGCAGTTTCGGAAGTGCGACACCCCAGACCCAGTACTTC. The encoded protein is CASSFGSATPQTQYF.

The gene calls are TRBV4-2 and TRBJ2-5; 10 nucleotides align to TRBD2. CDR3 size: 16 residues. J gave up 6 bases and V 0 bases, and 7 bases lay outside the gene matches. Germline V lookup: CDR1 LGHNA, CDR2 YNFKEQ. Here the CDR3 reads CASSQDPSGGAQTQYF. The CDR3 nucleotides read TGTGCCAGCAGCCAAGATCCAAGCGGGGGGGCCCAGACCCAGTACTTC.

This clonotype was detected a few times. The V call is TRBV5-1, the J call TRBJ2-5; the D gene is possibly TRBD2 (5 bases). Germline V gene data show CDR1 as SGHRS and CDR2 as YFSETQ. CDR3 length equals 14 residues. V lost 3 bases, J lost 5 bases, and 14 bases lay in between. The CDR3 DNA follows: TGCGCCAGCAGCTCCGACTACTTTGGGGAGACCCAGTACTTC. Its translation is CASSSDYFGETQYF.

Remarks on this clonotype: The conserved phenylalanine or tryptophan normally closing the CDR3 is absent here, so this likely arose from a read error. This chain uses TRBV6-6 with TRBJ1-1, with a weak D call TRBD1 (5 bases). The germline V gene has CDR1 MNHNY and CDR2 SVGAGI (reference sequence). The CDR3 consists of 13 residues. V gave up 6 bases and J gave up 6 bases, with 14 bases separating them. DNA of the CDR3: TGTGCCAGCAGCTACCCGGCAGGGTCTGAAGCTTTCTGT. The encoded protein is CASSYPAGSEAFC.